This T cell receptor beta chain was recovered during a study of blood T cell repertoires in COVID-19. Libraries were prepared by immunoSEQ multiplex PCR; TCRdb keeps only in-frame clonotypes and omits some of them. The sample holds some 130,000 clones; more than 75% are singletons and the top ten take 2.5%. The CDR3 consists of 15 residues. V lost 2 bases, J lost 3 bases, and 11 bases lay in between. Germline CDR1 and CDR2: SGHTA and FQGNSA. Sequencing was performed on peripheral blood. The chain is built from TRBV7-2 and TRBJ2-1, with D possibly matching TRBD2 (6 bases). The sequence derives from a man aged 45-65 years with active COVID-19. In nucleotides, the CDR3 is TGTGCCAGCAGCTTAAACCGGGACTTCTACAATGAGCAGTTCTTC. Translation: CASSLNRDFYNEQFF.